The TCR beta chain described here comes from a study of sequential checkpoint blockade in melanoma (dated by TCRdb to between 2017 and 2020). Turning to the overall study: Using 1:1 randomization, the trial assigned patients either to first-line nivolumab followed by ipilimumab (arm A) or to ipilimumab followed by nivolumab (arm B). Maintenance nivolumab came after each of the two trial sequences. On the study overall, not on this receptor specifically: The response-prediction model combining TCR metrics and mutation burden needs validation in larger, independent patient cohorts.

This clone showed up just once. Its cognate antigen has yet to be identified. Base qualities are missing; no much larger clone stands one base away. TCRbeta CDR3 regions were immunosequenced from genomic DNA with the immunoSEQ Assay. Genomic DNA was amplified by bias-controlled multiplex PCR before high-throughput sequencing. The original pipeline was this. To quantify the absolute abundance of each unique TCRbeta CDR3 region, the sequences were collapsed and filtered. Clonality, defined as 1 minus Pielou's evenness, was calculated using only productive rearrangements. A previously published method was used to identify clones whose frequencies were significantly greater in on-treatment samples than in baseline samples. TCRdb stores this immuneACCESS table with in-frame sequences only. Part of the clones is absent; in the studies checked, under half of the shortfall reflects unresolved V genes, and no reason is known for the rest. V and J calls plus clone size are reproduced from that table; the DNA served to infer D and trimming. A total of 20,000 to 25,000 clones appear in this sample, around 82% of them only once. About 9.9% of the sample rests with the top ten.

Reading the label with the study, this specimen's treatment or condition is: randomized to nivolumab then ipilimumab (arm A) or the reverse (arm B). No trial patient had received prior DNA-damaging chemotherapy. On a FACS Aria II flow cytometer, live CD3+CD8+ cells that were negative for CD19 and CD56 were sorted from thawed PBMCs. Samples came from patients with melanoma in CheckMate 064, a randomized, open-label phase II trial of sequential checkpoint blockade. Peripheral blood mononuclear cells were collected by leukapheresis, purified with Ficoll-Paque, and frozen in human serum with 10% DMSO. Purity of sorted blood CD3+CD8+ cells was verified at >95% immediately after sorting, followed by DNA extraction. The CDR3 numbers 14 residues from cysteine through phenylalanine. Only the CDR3 region is kept as DNA, spanning 42 bases read in frame from base 1. The germline V gene sets CDR1 to ENHRY and CDR2 to SYGVKD. The V end loses 2 bases and the J end loses 5 bases, and a stretch of 12 bases separates them.

The receptor chain draws on TRBV10-3 and TRBJ1-1; the D gene is possibly TRBD1, with 6 bases matching. Specimen: CD8+ T cells sorted from blood (inferred from file names), collected from a patient given nivolumab and ipilimumab in sequence. The sequence came from a human donor with melanoma. The DNA reads as follows: TGTGCCATCAGTGAGAGGGGGACGGAGACTGAAGCTTTCTTT. It specifies CAISERGTETEAFF.